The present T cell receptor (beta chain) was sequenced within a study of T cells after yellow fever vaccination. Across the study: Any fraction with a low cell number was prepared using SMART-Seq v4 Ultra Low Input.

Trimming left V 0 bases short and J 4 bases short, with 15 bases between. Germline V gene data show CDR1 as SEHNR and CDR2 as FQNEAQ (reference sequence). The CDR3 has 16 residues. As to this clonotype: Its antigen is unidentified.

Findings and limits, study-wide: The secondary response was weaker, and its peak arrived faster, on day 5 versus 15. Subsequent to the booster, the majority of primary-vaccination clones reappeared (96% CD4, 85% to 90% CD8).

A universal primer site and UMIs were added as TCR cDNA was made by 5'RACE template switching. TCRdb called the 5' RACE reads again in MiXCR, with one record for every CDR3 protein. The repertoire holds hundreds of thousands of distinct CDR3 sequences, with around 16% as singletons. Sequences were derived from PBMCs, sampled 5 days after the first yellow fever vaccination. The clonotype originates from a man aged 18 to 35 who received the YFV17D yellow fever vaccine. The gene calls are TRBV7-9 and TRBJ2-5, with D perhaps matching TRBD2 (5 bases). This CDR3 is CASSLAPLSGRETQYF. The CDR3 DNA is TGTGCCAGCAGCTTAGCGCCCCTGAGCGGACGAGAGACCCAGTACTTC.